The sequence of this TCR beta chain was determined in a study of cytomegalovirus exposure and HLA in healthy donors. 60 Vbeta and 13 Jbeta primers were used in PCR. Method: immunoSEQ multiplex PCR; TCRdb's copy keeps in-frame clones and lacks some. The table records 150,000 to 200,000 clones, more than 65% of them present only once. V was shortened by 3 bases and J by 3 bases, with 9 bases between the two germline ends. Germline V gives CDR1 SGDLS, CDR2 YYNGEE. This CDR3 comprises 13 residues. Healthy bone marrow donors made up the donor group. The donors, nominally healthy at sampling, likely had unrecorded immune exposures. On this clone itself: Its antigen remains unidentified.

General study results and limits: In a later analysis, TCR beta V- and J-gene trimming showed a link to a missense DCLRE1C variant. HLA allele associations emerged for some 16,000 TCR beta sequences in a later analysis, at 0.05 false discovery rate.

The material sequenced was PBMCs. The chain combines TRBV9 with TRBJ2-5, with a tentative D call TRBD1 (6 bases). The origin of this receptor is a man in his forties or fifties in good health and CMV-seropositive. The CDR3: CASSERQEETQYF. DNA of the CDR3: TGTGCCAGCAGCGAAAGACAGGAAGAGACCCAGTACTTC.